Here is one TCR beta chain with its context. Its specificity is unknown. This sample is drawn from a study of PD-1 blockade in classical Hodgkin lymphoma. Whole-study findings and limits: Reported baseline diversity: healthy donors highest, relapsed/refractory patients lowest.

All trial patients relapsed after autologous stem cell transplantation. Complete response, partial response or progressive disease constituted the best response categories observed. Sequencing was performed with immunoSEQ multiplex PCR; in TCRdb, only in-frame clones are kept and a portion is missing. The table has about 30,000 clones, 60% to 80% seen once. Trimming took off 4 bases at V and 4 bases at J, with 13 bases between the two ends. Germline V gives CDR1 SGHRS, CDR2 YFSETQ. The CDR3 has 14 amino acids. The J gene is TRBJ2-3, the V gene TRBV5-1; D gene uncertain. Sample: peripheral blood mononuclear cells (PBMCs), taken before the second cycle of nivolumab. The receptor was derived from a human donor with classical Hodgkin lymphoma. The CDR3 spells CASSPGWVADTQYF. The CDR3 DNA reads TGCGCCAGCAGCCCGGGCTGGGTTGCAGATACGCAGTATTTT.